This TCR beta chain was sequenced during a study of shared clonotypes between healthy human individuals. Across the study: There were three CD4 naive, three CD4 memory, two CD8 naive and one CD8 memory plates per donor.

J was trimmed by 6 bases and V by 1 base; bases with no gene match: 4. CDR1 SEHNR and CDR2 FQNEAQ come from the germline V gene (reference sequence). This CDR3 is 14 amino acids long. Findings and caveats of the study: Larger richness was generally estimated for naive than memory subsets. Only blood was sampled; tissue repertoires likely differ. Against clonotypes common to all four donors, non-shared ones had lower generation probabilities.

Using immunoSEQ multiplex PCR, the repertoire was profiled, and TCRdb retains in-frame clones only, with some absent. The table lists about 1.1 million clones, about 80% of them singletons. Concerning this clone: Its target is not known.

Sequencing used memory CD4+ T cells from PBMCs. The subset denotes: CD45RA-negative fraction. This chain links TRBV7-9 with TRBJ1-1; 8 positions match TRBD1. This TCR was recovered from a man between 18 and 35 years old in good health. Some clones in this sample may be carry-over from other donors' samples. DNA for the CDR3: TGTGCCAGCAGCTTAGTACAGGGGGGACCTGAAGCTTTCTTT. Encoded protein: CASSLVQGGPEAFF.